A selection of T cell receptor beta chains follows, all from one sample in a study of radiotherapy plus CTLA-4 blockade in lung cancer. The repertoire was sequenced with immunoSEQ multiplex PCR; TCRdb's copy has only in-frame clones and lacks some. The table shows some 52,000 clones, with around 85% occurring only once. The sequences come from peripheral blood, collected from a patient treated with radiotherapy plus ipilimumab. Receptor source: a human donor with non-small cell lung cancer who had a partial response to radiotherapy plus ipilimumab. The CDR3 runs from the conserved cysteine through the conserved F or W. D genes are given only for firm matches. The size entry is marked missing in some rows and otherwise reads once, few, many or a size class.

D	V	size	J	DNA	CDR3
TRBD1	TRBV5-1	-	TRBJ2-6	TGCGCCAGCAGGGTATTACTGCGGACAGGGGGCTCTGGGGCCAACGTCCTGACTTTC	CASRVLLRTGGSGANVLTF
-	TRBV28	-	TRBJ1-2	TGTGCCAGCATCCTAGGGAGGGGCGGCGGCTACACCTTC	CASILGRGGGYTF
TRBD1	TRBV9	once	TRBJ2-2	TGTGCCAGCAGCCGAACAAGACAGGGGGGAAACACCGGGGAGCTGTTTTTT	CASSRTRQGGNTGELFF
TRBD2	TRBV13	-	TRBJ2-2	TGTGCCAGCAGCTCTCAGACGCGGGGGGCCGGGACCGGGGAGCTGTTTTTT	CASSSQTRGAGTGELFF
TRBD1	TRBV28	-	TRBJ2-7	TGTGCCAGCAGTTCCCCCGGGACAGGGGGGCCAGAGCAGTACTTC	CASSSPGTGGPEQYF
-	TRBV4-1	few	TRBJ1-4	TGCGCCAGCAGCCAAGCTCAGGGAGAAAAACTGTTTTTT	CASSQAQGEKLFF
TRBD2	TRBV4-1	few	TRBJ2-3	TGCGCCAGCAGCCAAGATGGCGGGGGGTCGGGCACAGATACGCAGTATTTT	CASSQDGGGSGTDTQYF
-	TRBV6-6	few	TRBJ2-5	TGTGCCAGCAGTTACTCGGAGGGAGCGGAGACCCAGTACTTC	CASSYSEGAETQYF
TRBD1	TRBV19	-	TRBJ2-3	TGTGCCAGTAGTATAACAGGGGGAATAGATACGCAGTATTTT	CASSITGGIDTQYF
TRBD2	TRBV7-3	-	TRBJ2-3	TGTGCCAGCAGCGCGACTAGCGCCTACACAGATACGCAGTATTTT	CASSATSAYTDTQYF
TRBD1	TRBV5-1	-	TRBJ2-1	TGCGCCAGCGGTCCCGGGACAGGGATTGAAATGAATGAGCAGTTCTTC	CASGPGTGIEMNEQFF
-	TRBV7-8	-	TRBJ2-5	TGTGCCAGCAGCTTAGGCCGGAGAGGAATTGTGTACCAAGAGACCCAGTACTTC	CASSLGRRGIVYQETQYF
-	TRBV6-1	-	TRBJ1-2	TGTGCCAGCAGTGAGGGGGGAGGTGGGGCGAATGGCTACACCTTC	CASSEGGGGANGYTF
-	TRBV5-5	few	TRBJ2-7	TGTGCCAGCAGCGTGGACTGGTCCTACGAGCAGTACTTC	CASSVDWSYEQYF
TRBD2	TRBV7-2	few	TRBJ2-5	TGTGCCAGCAGCTTAGGTGGACTAGCGGGGCGGCAAGAGACCCAGTACTTC	CASSLGGLAGRQETQYF
TRBD1	TRBV19	-	TRBJ1-3	TGTGCCAGTAGTCCTGGGACAGCTGGAAACACCATATATTTT	CASSPGTAGNTIYF
TRBD1	TRBV15	-	TRBJ2-5	TGTGCCACCAGAACCGGGACAGGGACGGTGACCCAGTACTTC	CATRTGTGTVTQYF
-	TRBV6-1	-	TRBJ2-5	TGTGCCAGCAGTGGGGCCCCGGGGGAGACCCAGTACTTC	CASSGAPGETQYF
TRBD1	TRBV5-6	once	TRBJ2-5	TGTGCCAGCAGCTTTGACAGGGTCACTAGTGAGACCCAGTACTTC	CASSFDRVTSETQYF
TRBD1	TRBV19	few	TRBJ2-7	TGTGCCAGTAGTGGGGCAGGGGGCTCCTACGAGCAGTACTTC	CASSGAGGSYEQYF
-	TRBV7-8	few	TRBJ2-7	TGTGCCAGCAGCTTCGGGGACGTGGCGGCGGGGGAGCAGTACTTC	CASSFGDVAAGEQYF
-	TRBV7-2	many	TRBJ1-2	TGTGCCGCTACACGAGGCACTGGCTACACCTTC	CAATRGTGYTF
-	TRBV11-1	-	TRBJ2-2	TGTGCCAGCAGCTTAGTAGTGGGCGCAGGGGCCGGGGAGCTGTTTTTT	CASSLVVGAGAGELFF
-	TRBV5-1	once	TRBJ1-3	TGCGCCAGCAGCTCCCGGGGGGGTACTGGAAACACCATATATTTT	CASSSRGGTGNTIYF
-	TRBV9	once	TRBJ2-7	TGTGCCAGCAGCCCCGACGGGGGGCCCTACGAGCAGTACTTC	CASSPDGGPYEQYF
TRBD2	TRBV19	-	TRBJ2-1	TGTGCCAGTAGTAAGGGACTAGCGAGTGAGCAGTTCTTC	CASSKGLASEQFF
-	TRBV7-9	few	TRBJ2-1	TGTGCCAGCAGCTGGATCTCCATGGGGAGGAATGAGCAGTTCTTC	CASSWISMGRNEQFF
TRBD1	TRBV6-5	-	TRBJ1-6	TGTGCCAGCAGCAAGACAGGGACACCCCTCCACTTT	CASSKTGTPLHF
TRBD1	TRBV14	-	TRBJ2-1	TGTGCCAGCAGCAGCCGGGACAGGGGGTGGTACAATGAGCAGTTCTTC	CASSSRDRGWYNEQFF
TRBD1	TRBV19	-	TRBJ1-2	TGTGCCAGTAGTATCACAGGGGGAGGGGATGGCTACACCTTC	CASSITGGGDGYTF
TRBD1	TRBV5-8	-	TRBJ2-7	TGTGCCAGCAGCGATTTGGGCCCGGGACAGGGGATGAGCGAGCAGTACTTC	CASSDLGPGQGMSEQYF
TRBD1	TRBV9	-	TRBJ2-2	TGTGCCAGCAGCGCTTGGACAGGGGGTAACACCGGGGAGCTGTTTTTT	CASSAWTGGNTGELFF
-	TRBV18	-	TRBJ1-6	TGTGCCAGCTCACCACCAGTAGGGGGTAATTCACCCCTCCACTTT	CASSPPVGGNSPLHF
-	TRBV6-6	-	TRBJ1-1	TGTGCCAGCAGTCCTTCCACTGAAGCTTTCTTT	CASSPSTEAFF
-	TRBV5-1	once	TRBJ2-7	TGCGCCAGCAGCTTGGCGGTATCCTCAACCTACGAGCAGTACTTC	CASSLAVSSTYEQYF
-	TRBV12-5	-	TRBJ2-7	TGTGCTACTCCTCGGGGGGCCCCAAGCTCCTACGAGCAGTACTTC	CATPRGAPSSYEQYF
-	TRBV30	-	TRBJ1-3	TGTGCCTGGAGTGTGGGGGGAAATGGAAACACCATATATTTT	CAWSVGGNGNTIYF
TRBD1	TRBV15	-	TRBJ1-4	TGTGCCACCAGCAGAGTGGAGGGGACAGTGCCTAATGAAAAACTGTTTTTT	CATSRVEGTVPNEKLFF
TRBD1	TRBV10-3	-	TRBJ1-6	TGTGCCCTCCGGGACAGGGGTGATTCACCCCTCCACTTT	CALRDRGDSPLHF
-	TRBV27	-	TRBJ2-2	TGTGCCAGCGGAACAGGGTCGTGGACCGGGGAGCTGTTTTTT	CASGTGSWTGELFF
-	TRBV7-9	-	TRBJ2-7	TGTGCCAGCAGCTCAGATGTACCCGCGGGGCAGTACTTC	CASSSDVPAGQYF
-	TRBV27	-	TRBJ2-3	TGTGCCAGCAGTTTGGTCGGGGGAAGACCCACAGATACGCAGTATTTT	CASSLVGGRPTDTQYF
-	TRBV19	-	TRBJ2-2	TGTGCCAGTAGTACTCAGACGAGGAACGGGGAGCTGTTTTTT	CASSTQTRNGELFF
-	TRBV2	few	TRBJ1-2	TGTGCCAGCATAACGGACAGAGACTATGGCTACACCTTC	CASITDRDYGYTF
TRBD1	TRBV19	once	TRBJ2-7	TGTGCCAGTAGTGCGACCGGGACAGCATCCTACGAGCAGTACTTC	CASSATGTASYEQYF
-	TRBV7-9	-	TRBJ2-7	TGTGCCAGCAGCGCAGGGCAGGGTGGCGAGCAGTACTTC	CASSAGQGGEQYF
TRBD1	TRBV2	-	TRBJ1-6	TGTGCCAGCAGTCGGGACAGGGTTAATTCACCCCTCCACTTT	CASSRDRVNSPLHF
-	TRBV2	few	TRBJ1-1	TGTGCCACCCAAGCTCGGGAGAACACTGAAGCTTTCTTT	CATQARENTEAFF
-	TRBV7-3	-	TRBJ1-1	TGTGCCAGCAGCTTAACGTCCGGGAAGGAGCTCACTGAAGCTTTCTTT	CASSLTSGKELTEAFF
TRBD1	TRBV11-1	-	TRBJ2-1	TGTGCCAGCGAACGGGACAGGAGCTTCTACAATGAGCAGTTCTTC	CASERDRSFYNEQFF